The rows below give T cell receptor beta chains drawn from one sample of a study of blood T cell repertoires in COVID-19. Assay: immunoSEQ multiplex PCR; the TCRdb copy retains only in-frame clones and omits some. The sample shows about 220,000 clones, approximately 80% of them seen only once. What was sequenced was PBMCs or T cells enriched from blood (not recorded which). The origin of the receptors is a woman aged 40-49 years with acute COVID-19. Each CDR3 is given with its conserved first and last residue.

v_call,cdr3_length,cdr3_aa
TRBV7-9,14,CASRGDRGGETQYF
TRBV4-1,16,CASSQVGLGRKAGYTF
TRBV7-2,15,CASSLRSESYNEQFF
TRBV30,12,CAWSVGDNEQFF
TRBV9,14,CASSTGDSEDGYTF
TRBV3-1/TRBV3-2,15,CASSQVVGGPDPLHF
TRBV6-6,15,CASKQSDSSNQPQHF
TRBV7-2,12,CASSQRSYGYTF
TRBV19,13,CATKEGANYGYTF
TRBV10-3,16,CAISATTRGTWVEQFF
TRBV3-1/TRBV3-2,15,CASSPRQGFNEKLFF
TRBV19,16,CASSHLGQGTAGELFF
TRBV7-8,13,CASPRLAGYGYTF
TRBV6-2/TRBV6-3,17,CASSTSGRAWSTDTQYF
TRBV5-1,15,CASSPTGFSGNTIYF
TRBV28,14,CASSLRGRGDTQYF